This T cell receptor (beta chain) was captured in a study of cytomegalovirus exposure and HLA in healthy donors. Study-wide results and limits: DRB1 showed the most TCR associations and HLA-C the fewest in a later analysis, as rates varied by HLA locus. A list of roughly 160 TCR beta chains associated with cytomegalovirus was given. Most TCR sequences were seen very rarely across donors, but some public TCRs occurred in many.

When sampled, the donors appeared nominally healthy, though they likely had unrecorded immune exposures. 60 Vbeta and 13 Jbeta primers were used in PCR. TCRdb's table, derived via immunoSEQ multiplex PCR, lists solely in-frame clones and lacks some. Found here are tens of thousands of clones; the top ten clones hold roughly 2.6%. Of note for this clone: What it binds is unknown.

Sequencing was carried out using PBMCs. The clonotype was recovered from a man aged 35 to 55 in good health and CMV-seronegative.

The CDR3 coding sequence is TGTGCCAGCAGCAAACAGGATCAGCCCCAGCATTTT. This encodes CASSKQDQPQHF. The rearrangement joins TRBV7-9 to TRBJ1-5; maybe TRBD1 (5 bases). This CDR3 is built from 12 residues. CDR1 is SEHNR, CDR2 FQNEAQ, per germline (reference sequence). Trimming shortened V by 5 bases and J by 5 bases, and 7 bases separated the two germline ends.